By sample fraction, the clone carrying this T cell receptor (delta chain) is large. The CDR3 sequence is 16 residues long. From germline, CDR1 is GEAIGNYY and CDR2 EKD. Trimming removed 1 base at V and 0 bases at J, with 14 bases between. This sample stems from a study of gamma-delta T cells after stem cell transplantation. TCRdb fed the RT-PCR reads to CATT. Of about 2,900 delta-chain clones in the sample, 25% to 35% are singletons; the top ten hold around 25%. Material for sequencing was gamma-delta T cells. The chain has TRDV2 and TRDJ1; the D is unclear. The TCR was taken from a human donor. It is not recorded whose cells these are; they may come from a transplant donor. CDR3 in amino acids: CACDTLGLEDTDKLIF. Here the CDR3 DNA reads TGTGCCTGTGACACGCTAGGGCTGGAGGACACCGATAAACTCATCTTT.